These 28 T cell receptor beta chains came from one sample sequenced in a study of T-cell memory formation after mild COVID-19. In TCRdb, the 5' RACE reads were re-called with MiXCR into one record per CDR3 protein. Of some 340,000 distinct CDR3 sequences listed, approximately 13% are singletons. The sample taken for sequencing was PBMCs or a T cell subset sorted from them (not recorded which). The origin of the receptors is a man in his late teens or twenties who had mild COVID-19 (a few samples of this study predate the infection). Cell type and time point are not known.

This clonotype was picked up many times. This chain uses TRBV18 with TRBJ2-4, with 9 bases matching TRBD1. The J segment lost 7 bases and the V segment lost 3 bases, leaving 4 bases of the junction unmatched. The CDR3 contains 14 residues. Looked up from germline, CDR1 is KGHSH and CDR2 is LQKENI. The CDR3 region has the DNA TGTGCCAGCTCACCCGGGACAGGGAGCAACATTCAGTACTTC. Protein: CASSPGTGSNIQYF.

V usage is TRBV6-6 and J usage is TRBJ2-5; D is unclear. The CDR3 runs 13 residues. V was shortened by 2 bases and J by 7 bases, with 11 bases between the two germline ends. The germline V gene has CDR1 MNHNY and CDR2 SVGAGI (reference sequence). CDR3 region: CASSYGLGGTQYF. CDR3 in DNA: TGTGCCAGCAGTTACGGGTTAGGCGGGACCCAGTACTTC.

This clonotype was found many times. The rearrangement joins TRBV5-1 to TRBJ2-2, with D possibly called TRBD1 or TRBD2 (5 bases each). With 0 bases removed from V and 2 bases from J, the gap between germline ends came to 8 bases. The germline CDR1 and CDR2 sequences are SGHRS and YFSETQ. This CDR3 is built from 15 residues. In nucleotides, the CDR3 is TGCGCCAGCAGCTTGGAGGGGACCAACACCGGGGAGCTGTTTTTT. It codes for CASSLEGTNTGELFF.

V is TRBV6-2 or TRBV6-3 and J is TRBJ1-1; D is possibly TRBD1 (5 bases). This CDR3 has 13 residues. V was cut by 4 bases and J by 11 bases, with 17 bases left in between. CDR1 is MNHEY, CDR2 SVGEGT, per germline. CDR3 nucleotide sequence: TGTGCCAGCAGTTCCCGGGGCCCGATGAAGGCTTTCTTT. Translated: CASSSRGPMKAFF.

The chain links TRBV3-1 to TRBJ2-4, with no clear D. The CDR3 is 16 amino acids. The V gene lost 1 base and the J gene lost 0 bases, with 10 bases spanning the gap. Per germline, CDR1 LGHDT and CDR2 YNNKEL (reference sequence). This CDR3 is CASSQVSLQAKNIQYF. As DNA, the CDR3 is TGTGCCAGCAGCCAAGTTTCTCTCCAAGCCAAAAACATTCAGTACTTC.

This clonotype has more than one count but fewer than ten. V is TRBV14 and J is TRBJ2-7; the D is unclear. CDR1 SGHDN and CDR2 FVKESK come from the germline V gene. The CDR3 has 14 amino acids. Trimming shortened V by 4 bases and J by 2 bases, and 12 bases separated the two germline ends. CDR3 sequence (DNA): TGTGCCAGCAGCCCGTTCCGAAATCCCTACGAGCAGTACGTC. Amino acids: CASSPFRNPYEQYV.

The sample holds many counts of this clonotype. The chain combines TRBV5-5 with TRBJ2-7; TRBD1 agrees at 7 bases. Germline values: CDR1 SGHKS, CDR2 YYEKEE (reference sequence). The CDR3 length is 16 residues. The ends lost 1 base at V and 0 bases at J; junction bases unmatched: 7. CDR3 protein: CASSLLARGSSYEQYV. The DNA of the CDR3 is TGTGCCAGCAGCTTGTTGGCCAGGGGGTCCTCCTACGAGCAGTACGTC.

This clonotype came up a few times. The gene calls are TRBV12-3 or TRBV12-4 and TRBJ2-7; no clear D gene. The CDR3 length is 13 residues. V lost 3 bases and J 2 bases, leaving 8 bases between the germline ends. Here the CDR3 DNA reads TGTGCCAGCAGTTTCGGGTCCCCCTACGAGCAGTACTTC. Translated: CASSFGSPYEQYF.

The J gene is TRBJ2-3, the V gene TRBV24-1; 12 nucleotides match TRBD2. With 3 bases clipped from V and 2 bases from J, the junction kept 11 bases outside the gene matches. This CDR3 has 19 amino acids. The germline gives CDR1 KGHDR, CDR2 SFDVKD. The CDR3 DNA follows: TGTGCCACCAGTGATCATGCTCCTAGCGGGGGGGCATTCACAGATACGCAGTATTTT. This encodes CATSDHAPSGGAFTDTQYF.

The table lists this clonotype with many counts. V usage is TRBV20-1 and J usage is TRBJ2-7; 8 bases are shared with TRBD1. Germline CDR1 is DFQATT and CDR2 is SNEGSKA (reference sequence). The CDR3 extends over 13 amino acids. V lost 2 bases, J lost 3 bases, and 3 bases stayed unmatched. In DNA form, the CDR3 reads TGCAGTGCTAGACATACAGGGGGCTACGAGCAGTACTTC. Translating it yields CSARHTGGYEQYF.

This clonotype showed up just a few times. This CDR3 reads CASSSLTGAGQYF. In DNA form, the CDR3 reads TGCGCCAGCAGCTCCTTAACGGGGGCGGGTCAGTACTTC. This rearrangement joins TRBV5-1 to TRBJ2-4, with D perhaps being TRBD1 or TRBD2 (6 bases each). Trimming shortened V by 3 bases and J by 12 bases, and 16 bases separated the two germline ends. Per germline, CDR1 SGHRS and CDR2 YFSETQ. The CDR3 sequence is 13 residues long.

The rearrangement joins TRBV27 to TRBJ2-6; D perhaps matches TRBD1 (5 bases). V was cut by 2 bases and J by 5 bases, with 16 bases left in between. The CDR3 runs to 17 residues. The V gene's germline CDR1 is MNHEY and CDR2 SMNVEV (reference sequence). CDR3 nucleotide sequence: TGTGCCAGCAGTTTAAGAGTGGTGGCAGGGAGGGCCAACGTCCTGACTTTC. The encoded protein is CASSLRVVAGRANVLTF. Full variable domain (outside the CDR3, taken from reference TRBV27 and TRBJ2-6): EAQVTQNPRYLITVTGKKLTVTCSQNMNHEYMSWYRQDPGLGLRQIYYSMNVEVTDKGDVPEGYKVSRKEKRNFPLILESPSPNQTSLYFCASSLRVVAGRANVLTFGAGSRLTVL.

This clonotype was observed a single time. This sequence joins TRBV12-3 or TRBV12-4 and TRBJ1-1; D perhaps matches TRBD1 (6 bases). Trimming took 3 bases from V and 6 from J, leaving 8 bases between them. This CDR3 has 12 residues. As DNA, the CDR3 is TGTGCCAGCAGTTTCCGGACAGCTGAAGCTTTCTTT. Translated, it gives CASSFRTAEAFF.

This rearrangement joins TRBV7-6 to TRBJ1-2, with D possibly matching TRBD1 (5 bases). V was shortened by 5 bases and J by 3 bases, with 10 bases between the two germline ends. The germline V gene has CDR1 SGHVS and CDR2 FNYEAQ. The CDR3 runs to 13 residues. For the CDR3, the DNA is TGTGCCAGCAGCGGAACCAGGGACTATGGCTACACCTTC. Translated: CASSGTRDYGYTF.

The chain combines TRBV6-5 with TRBJ1-2; D unclear. There are 14 residues in the CDR3. Trimming shortened V by 5 bases and J by 8 bases, and 18 bases separated the two germline ends. In germline, CDR1 is MNHEY, CDR2 SVGAGI. DNA for the CDR3: TGTGCCAGCAGTAGCGGGCCGGCCTCACGGGGCTACACCTTC. It translates to CASSSGPASRGYTF.

This chain connects TRBV2 to TRBJ2-5, with 11 bases matching TRBD1. The CDR3 is 15 residues long. CDR1 is SNHLY, CDR2 FYNNEI, per germline. J gave up 4 bases and V 5 bases, and 6 bases lay outside the gene matches. The DNA of the CDR3 is TGTGCCAGCAGTACCGGGACAGGGGGTTTAGAGACCCAGTACTTC. The encoded protein is CASSTGTGGLETQYF.

The CDR3 sequence is CAWSSTYRGSEAFF. Here the CDR3 DNA reads TGTGCCTGGAGTTCAACTTACAGGGGTTCTGAAGCTTTCTTT. J is TRBJ1-1 and V is TRBV30; TRBD1 agrees at 7 bases. This CDR3 is built from 14 residues. Looked up from germline, CDR1 is GTSNPN and CDR2 is SVGIG (reference sequence). J was trimmed by 6 bases and V by 2 bases; bases with no gene match: 9.

In this sample, this clonotype turned up many times. This chain links TRBV20-1 with TRBJ1-1; TRBD1 agrees at 7 bases. The V segment lost 5 bases and the J segment 9 bases; nucleotides outside the gene matches: 9. Germline V gene data show CDR1 as DFQATT and CDR2 as SNEGSKA (reference sequence). The CDR3 loop spans 12 amino acids. The CDR3 is CSAYRQGLKAFF. As DNA, the CDR3 is TGCAGTGCTTATCGACAGGGACTGAAAGCTTTCTTT.

This clonotype was seen more than once but under ten times. The chain joins TRBV5-1 to TRBJ2-5; possibly TRBD2 for D (7 bases). Trimming left V 0 bases short and J 7 bases short, with 16 bases between. The CDR3 runs to 15 residues. Germline V CDR1 and CDR2: SGHRS, YFSETQ. CDR3: CASSLVGGPDWTQYF. The DNA of the CDR3 is TGCGCCAGCAGCTTGGTGGGGGGGCCCGATTGGACCCAGTACTTC. Supplemented by reference TRBV5-1 and TRBJ2-5, the full variable domain reads KAGVTQTPRYLIKTRGQQVTLSCSPISGHRSVSWYQQTPGQGLQFLFEYFSETQRNKGNFPGRFSGRQFSNSRSEMNVSTLELGDSALYLCASSLVGGPDWTQYFGPGTRLLVL.

This clonotype showed up just a few times. This chain joins TRBV6-6 and TRBJ1-5; TRBD1 aligns across 11 bases. Germline V gene data show CDR1 as MNHNY and CDR2 as SVGAGI (reference sequence). The CDR3 totals 16 residues. V lost 1 base to trimming and J lost 7 bases; unmatched junction nucleotides: 6. CDR3 sequence (DNA): TGTGCCAGCAGTTACTTCGGACAGGGGGCCGGGCAGCCCCAGCATTTT. As protein: CASSYFGQGAGQPQHF.

This clonotype was seen more than once but under ten times. The DNA for the CDR3 is TGTGCCAGCAGCATGGGGTACACTGAAGCTTTCTTT. Its protein product is CASSMGYTEAFF. The rearrangement joins TRBV3-1 to TRBJ1-1; D is undetermined. The length of the CDR3 is 12 residues. In germline, CDR1 is LGHDT, CDR2 YNNKEL (reference sequence). V was cut by 5 bases and J by 3 bases, with 7 bases left in between.

This clonotype has more than one count but fewer than ten. J is TRBJ1-3 and V is TRBV6-5; no reliable D call. The V end lost 8 bases, the J end lost 4 bases, and 15 bases lay between the germline ends. Germline lookup yields CDR1 MNHEY and CDR2 SVGAGI. The CDR3 has 14 amino acids. The CDR3 sequence: CASAIAEIGNTIYF. Written as DNA, the CDR3 is TGTGCCAGCGCAATCGCGGAGATCGGAAACACCATATATTTT.

This clonotype was counted only a few times. J is TRBJ2-3 and V is TRBV18, with D possibly being TRBD1 (6 bases). The V gene's germline CDR1 is KGHSH and CDR2 LQKENI. The CDR3 spans 14 residues. Deletions cut 2 bases from V and 2 bases from J, with 8 bases between. As DNA, the CDR3 is TGTGCCAGCTCACCAGCAGGGGCCACAGATACGCAGTATTTT. It specifies CASSPAGATDTQYF.

The chain links TRBV5-1 to TRBJ1-3; possible D gene TRBD1, 6 bases. Trimming cost V 0 bases and J 4 bases, with 11 bases left between them. The germline CDR1 and CDR2 sequences are SGHRS and YFSETQ. The CDR3 totals 15 residues. The CDR3 region is CASSLAGGHGNTIYF. CDR3 nucleotides: TGCGCCAGCAGCTTGGCTGGGGGGCACGGAAACACCATATATTTT. Filled out from reference TRBV5-1 and TRBJ1-3, the complete variable domain reads KAGVTQTPRYLIKTRGQQVTLSCSPISGHRSVSWYQQTPGQGLQFLFEYFSETQRNKGNFPGRFSGRQFSNSRSEMNVSTLELGDSALYLCASSLAGGHGNTIYFGEGSWLTVV.

This clonotype was seen a few times. J is TRBJ2-1 and V is TRBV5-1, with 10 bases aligning to TRBD1. V lost 1 base and J lost 3; bases outside the gene matches: 4. CDR3 length: 16 residues. CDR1 SGHRS and CDR2 YFSETQ come from the germline V gene. The CDR3 nucleotides are TGCGCCAGCAGCTTGTTTGGGACAGGGGTCTACAATGAGCAGTTCTTC. As protein: CASSLFGTGVYNEQFF.

This clonotype has a count of ten or more. The chain uses TRBV5-1 and TRBJ2-3; D might be TRBD2 (6 bases). Germline-derived CDR1 and CDR2 are SGHRS and YFSETQ. The ends were cut back, 0 bases at V and 0 bases at J, with 8 bases in the middle. CDR3 length: 15 residues. Written as DNA, the CDR3 is TGCGCCAGCAGCTTGGGTCTAGCGAGCACAGATACGCAGTATTTT. Translation: CASSLGLASTDTQYF.

This clonotype has just a few counts. The rearrangement uses TRBV5-1 and TRBJ2-5; D unclear. This CDR3 spans 13 amino acids. Germline CDR1 reads SGHRS; CDR2 reads YFSETQ. The V end lost 4 bases, the J end lost 1 base, and 8 bases lay between the germline ends. The DNA of the CDR3 is TGCGCCAGCAGCGTCTTGACCCAAGAGACCCAGTACTTC. Its protein is CASSVLTQETQYF. The entire variable domain, with the rest obtained from reference TRBV5-1 and TRBJ2-5, is as follows: KAGVTQTPRYLIKTRGQQVTLSCSPISGHRSVSWYQQTPGQGLQFLFEYFSETQRNKGNFPGRFSGRQFSNSRSEMNVSTLELGDSALYLCASSVLTQETQYFGPGTRLLVL.

The chain has TRBV6-5 and TRBJ1-5; D is uncertain. The CDR3 loop spans 15 amino acids. The V and J ends lost 0 bases and 0 bases respectively, with 6 bases between them. From germline, CDR1 is MNHEY and CDR2 SVGAGI. CDR3 loop: CASSYSAPSNQPQHF. The CDR3 coding sequence is TGTGCCAGCAGTTACTCTGCCCCTAGCAATCAGCCCCAGCATTTT.